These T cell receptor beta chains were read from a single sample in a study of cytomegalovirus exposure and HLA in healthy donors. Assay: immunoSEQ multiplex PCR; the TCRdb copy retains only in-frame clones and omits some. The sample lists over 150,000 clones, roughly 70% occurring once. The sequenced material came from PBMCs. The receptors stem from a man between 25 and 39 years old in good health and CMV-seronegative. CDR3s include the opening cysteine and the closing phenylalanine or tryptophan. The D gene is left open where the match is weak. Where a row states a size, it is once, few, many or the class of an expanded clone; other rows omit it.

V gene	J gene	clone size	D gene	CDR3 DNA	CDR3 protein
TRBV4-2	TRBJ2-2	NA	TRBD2	TGTGCCAGCAGCCAAGATTTACTAGCGGGGGCCGGGGAGCTGTTTTTT	CASSQDLLAGAGELFF
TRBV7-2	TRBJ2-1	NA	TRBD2	TGTGCCAGCAGCTTAGGGACTAGCGGGGGGGCGTACAATGAGCAGTTCTTC	CASSLGTSGGAYNEQFF
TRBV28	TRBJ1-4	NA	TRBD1	TGTGCCAGCAGTCCCCTATTGACAGGGTTAAATGAAAAACTGTTTTTT	CASSPLLTGLNEKLFF
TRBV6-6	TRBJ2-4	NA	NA	TGTGCCAGCCGTGGGGGCGAGAACATTCAGTACTTC	CASRGGENIQYF
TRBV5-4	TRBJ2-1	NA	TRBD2	TGTGCCAGCAGCCGCGGGGGCTACAATGAGCAGTTCTTC	CASSRGGYNEQFF
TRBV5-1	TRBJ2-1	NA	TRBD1	TGCGCCAGCAGCCTCAGGACAGGGGGCAACAATGAGCAGTTCTTC	CASSLRTGGNNEQFF
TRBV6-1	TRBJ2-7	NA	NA	TGTGCCAGCAAGGAGAAGAACTCCTACGAGCAGTACTTC	CASKEKNSYEQYF
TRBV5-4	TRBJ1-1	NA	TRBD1	TGTGCCAGCAGCTCTGGGACAGCGAACACTGAAGCTTTCTTT	CASSSGTANTEAFF
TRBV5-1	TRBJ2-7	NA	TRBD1	TGCGCCAGCAGCTTCCAGGGGGTACGCTACGAGCAGTACTTC	CASSFQGVRYEQYF
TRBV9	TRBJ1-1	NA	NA	TGTGCCAGCAGCGTAGGGGGGCTTGGGAACACTGAAGCTTTCTTT	CASSVGGLGNTEAFF
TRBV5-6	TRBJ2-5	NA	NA	TGTGCCAGCAGCTTGGCCAAGGGGGCGAGCGGGGAGACCCAGTACTTC	CASSLAKGASGETQYF
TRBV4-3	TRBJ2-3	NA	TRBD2	TGCGCCAGCAGCCGCGGGGGGCCGAGCACAGATACGCAGTATTTT	CASSRGGPSTDTQYF
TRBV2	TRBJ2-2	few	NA	TGTGCCAGCAGTTATAGTACGATCGGGGAGCTGTTTTTT	CASSYSTIGELFF
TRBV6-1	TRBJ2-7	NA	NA	TGTGCCAGCAGTGAGCGGGACCATGGATTCTACGAGCAGTACTTC	CASSERDHGFYEQYF
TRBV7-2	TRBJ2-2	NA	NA	TGTGCCAGCAGCTTACTTAACACCGGGGAGCTGTTTTTT	CASSLLNTGELFF
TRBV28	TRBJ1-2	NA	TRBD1	TGTGCCAGCAAAGGACAGGGTCCTATCTATGGCTACACCTTC	CASKGQGPIYGYTF
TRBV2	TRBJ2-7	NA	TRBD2	TGTGCCAGCAGTGAGCAGCGGGGGTTCTACGAGCAGTACTTC	CASSEQRGFYEQYF
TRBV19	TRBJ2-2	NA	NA	TGTGCCAGTAATGAAGGAGTGAACACCGGGGAGCTGTTTTTT	CASNEGVNTGELFF
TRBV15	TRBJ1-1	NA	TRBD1	TGTGCCACCAGCCCGCGGACAGGGCAAAGGACTGAAGCTTTCTTT	CATSPRTGQRTEAFF
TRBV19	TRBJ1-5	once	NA	TGTGCCAGTAGCCAACAGGCTTATAGCAATCAGCCCCAGAATTTT	CASSQQAYSNQPQNF
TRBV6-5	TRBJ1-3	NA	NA	TGTGCCAGCAGTTACGACCGTGGGAGCTCTGGAAACACCATATATTTT	CASSYDRGSSGNTIYF
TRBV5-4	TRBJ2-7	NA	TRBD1	TGTGCCAGCAGCTTACCCGGGACAGGCCCCAACGAGCAGTACTTC	CASSLPGTGPNEQYF
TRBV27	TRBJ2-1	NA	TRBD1	TGTGCCAGCAGTTTACGTGACAGGGAGAAGGATGAGCAGTTCTTC	CASSLRDREKDEQFF
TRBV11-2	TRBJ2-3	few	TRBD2	TGTGCCAGCAGCTTAAGGCTAAGCGGGGGGGCGACAGATACGCAGTATTTT	CASSLRLSGGATDTQYF
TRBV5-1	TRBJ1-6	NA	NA	TGCGCCAGCAGCTTGGAATGGGGCCGTGGTTCACCCCTCCACTTT	CASSLEWGRGSPLHF
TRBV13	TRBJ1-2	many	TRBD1	TGTGCCAGCAGCTTAGGCACAGGGGTATATGGCTACACCTTC	CASSLGTGVYGYTF
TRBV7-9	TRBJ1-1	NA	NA	TGTGCCAGCAGCTTAGCGGAGGGGAGGAGCACTGAAGCTTTCTTT	CASSLAEGRSTEAFF
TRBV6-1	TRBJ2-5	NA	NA	TGTGCCAGCAGCCCATCTCCCGGCCAAGAGACCCAGTACTTC	CASSPSPGQETQYF
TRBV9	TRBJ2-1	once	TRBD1	TGTGCCAGCAGCCTTGGGGGGACAGGGGAATACAATGAGCAGTTCTTC	CASSLGGTGEYNEQFF
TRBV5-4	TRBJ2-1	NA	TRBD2	TGTGCCAGCAGCTTGAGCCTAGCGGGGGGGTATGAGCAGTTCTTC	CASSLSLAGGYEQFF
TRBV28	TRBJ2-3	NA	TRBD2	TGTGCCAGCAGTTTATGGACGGGGGGGGGCCAAGATACGCAGTATTTT	CASSLWTGGGQDTQYF
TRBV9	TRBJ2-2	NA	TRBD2	TGTGCCAGCAGCGTAGAGTTGGCCGGGACCGCGGGAGCCGGGGAGCTGTTTTTT	CASSVELAGTAGAGELFF